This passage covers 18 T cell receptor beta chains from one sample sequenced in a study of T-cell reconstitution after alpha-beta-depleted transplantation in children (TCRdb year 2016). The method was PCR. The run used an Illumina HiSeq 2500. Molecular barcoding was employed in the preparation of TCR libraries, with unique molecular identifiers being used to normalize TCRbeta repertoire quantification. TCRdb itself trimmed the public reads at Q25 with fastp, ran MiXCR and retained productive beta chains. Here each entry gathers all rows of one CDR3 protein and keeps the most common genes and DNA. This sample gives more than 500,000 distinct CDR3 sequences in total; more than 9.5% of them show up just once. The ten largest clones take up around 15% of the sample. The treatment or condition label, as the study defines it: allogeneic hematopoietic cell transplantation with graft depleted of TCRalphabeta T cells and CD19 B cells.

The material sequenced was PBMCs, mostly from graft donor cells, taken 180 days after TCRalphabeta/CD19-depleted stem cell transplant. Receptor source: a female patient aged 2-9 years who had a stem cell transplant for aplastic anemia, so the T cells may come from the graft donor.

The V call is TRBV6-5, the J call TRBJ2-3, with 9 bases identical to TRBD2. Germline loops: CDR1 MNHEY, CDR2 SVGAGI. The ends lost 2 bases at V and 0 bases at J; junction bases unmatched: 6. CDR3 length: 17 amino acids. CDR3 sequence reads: CASSYRLAGTSTDTQYF. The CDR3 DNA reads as TGTGCCAGCAGTTACAGGCTAGCGGGAACTAGCACAGATACGCAGTATTTT.

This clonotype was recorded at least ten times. The chain's CDR3 is CSVEATGALDTQYF. CDR3 DNA sequence: TGCAGCGTTGAAGCGACAGGGGCGCTCGATACGCAGTATTTT. This chain joins TRBV29-1 and TRBJ2-3, with TRBD1 identical over 8 bases. CDR3 size: 14 residues. The germline gives CDR1 SQVTM, CDR2 ANQGSEA. Trimming at V came to 1 base and at J to 6 bases, leaving 6 bases not matched to a gene.

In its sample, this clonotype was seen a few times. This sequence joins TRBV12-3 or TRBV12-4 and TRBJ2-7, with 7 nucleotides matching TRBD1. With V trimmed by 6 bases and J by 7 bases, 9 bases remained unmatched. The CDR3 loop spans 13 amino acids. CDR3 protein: CASRGPSGGEQYF. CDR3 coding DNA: TGTGCCAGCAGGGGTCCCTCAGGGGGAGAGCAGTACTTC.

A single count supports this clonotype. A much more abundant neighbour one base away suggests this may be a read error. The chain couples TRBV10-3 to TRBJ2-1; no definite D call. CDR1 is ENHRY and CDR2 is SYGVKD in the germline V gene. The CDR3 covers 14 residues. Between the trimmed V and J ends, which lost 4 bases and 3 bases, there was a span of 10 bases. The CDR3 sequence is CAISAKSSYNEQFF. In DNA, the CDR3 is TGTGCCATCAGTGCCAAGTCCAGCTACAATGAGCAGTTCTTC.

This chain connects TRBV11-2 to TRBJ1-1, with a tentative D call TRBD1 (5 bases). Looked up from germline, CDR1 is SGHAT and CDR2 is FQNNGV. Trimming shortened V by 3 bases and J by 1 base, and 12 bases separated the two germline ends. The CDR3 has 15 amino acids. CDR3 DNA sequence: TGTGCCAGCAGCTTCGGGGGTTCGGGGAACACTGAAGCTTTCTTT. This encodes CASSFGGSGNTEAFF.

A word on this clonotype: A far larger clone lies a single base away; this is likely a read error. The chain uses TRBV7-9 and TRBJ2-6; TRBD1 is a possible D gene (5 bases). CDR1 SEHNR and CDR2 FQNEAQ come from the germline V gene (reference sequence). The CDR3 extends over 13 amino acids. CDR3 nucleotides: TGTGCCAGCAGCTTGTCTGGGGCCAACGTCCTGGCTTTC. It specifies CASSLSGANVLAF.

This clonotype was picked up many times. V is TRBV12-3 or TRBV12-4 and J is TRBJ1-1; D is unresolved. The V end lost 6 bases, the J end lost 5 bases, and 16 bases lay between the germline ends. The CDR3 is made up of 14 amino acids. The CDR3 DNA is TGTGCCAGCAGGATGGACGAGGGATGGACTGAAGCTTTCTTT. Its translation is CASRMDEGWTEAFF.

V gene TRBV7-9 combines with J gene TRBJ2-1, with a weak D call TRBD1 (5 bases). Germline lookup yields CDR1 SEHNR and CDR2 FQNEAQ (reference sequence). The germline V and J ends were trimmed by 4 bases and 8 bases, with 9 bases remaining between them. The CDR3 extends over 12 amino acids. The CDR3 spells CASSSRADEQFF. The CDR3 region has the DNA TGTGCCAGCAGCTCCAGGGCCGATGAGCAGTTCTTC. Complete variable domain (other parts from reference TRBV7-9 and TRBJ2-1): DTGVSQNPRHKITKRGQNVTFRCDPISEHNRLYWYRQTLGQGPEFLTYFQNEAQLEKSRLLSDRFSAERPKGSFSTLEIQRTEQGDSAMYLCASSSRADEQFFGPGTRLTVL.

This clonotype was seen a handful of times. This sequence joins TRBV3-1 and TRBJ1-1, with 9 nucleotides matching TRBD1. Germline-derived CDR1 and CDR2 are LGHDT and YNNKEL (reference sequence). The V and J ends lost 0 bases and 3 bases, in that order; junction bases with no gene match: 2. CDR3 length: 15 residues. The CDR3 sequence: CASSQDGTGHTEAFF. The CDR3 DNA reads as TGTGCCAGCAGCCAAGATGGGACAGGGCACACTGAAGCTTTCTTT.

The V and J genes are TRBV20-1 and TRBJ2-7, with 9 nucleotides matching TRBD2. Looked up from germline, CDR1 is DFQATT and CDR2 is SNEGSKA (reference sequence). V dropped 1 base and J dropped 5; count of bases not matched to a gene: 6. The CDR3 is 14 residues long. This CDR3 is CSARGSGSLDEQYF. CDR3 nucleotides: TGCAGTGCTAGAGGTAGCGGGAGCCTAGACGAGCAGTACTTC.

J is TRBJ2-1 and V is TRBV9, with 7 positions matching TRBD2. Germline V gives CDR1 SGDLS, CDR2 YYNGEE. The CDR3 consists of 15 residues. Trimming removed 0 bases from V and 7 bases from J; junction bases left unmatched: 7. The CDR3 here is CASSVGGSMGNEQFF. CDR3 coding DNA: TGTGCCAGCAGCGTAGGCGGGAGTATGGGTAATGAGCAGTTCTTC. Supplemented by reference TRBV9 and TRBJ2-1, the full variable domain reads DSGVTQTPKHLITATGQRVTLRCSPRSGDLSVYWYQQSLDQGLQFLIQYYNGEERAKGNILERFSAQQFPDLHSELNLSSLELGDSALYFCASSVGGSMGNEQFFGPGTRLTVL.

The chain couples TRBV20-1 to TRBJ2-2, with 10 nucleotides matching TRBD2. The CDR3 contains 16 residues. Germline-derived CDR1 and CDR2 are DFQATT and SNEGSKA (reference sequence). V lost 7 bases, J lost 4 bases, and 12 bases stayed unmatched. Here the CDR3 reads CSGARAGGPSTGELFF. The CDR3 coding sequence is TGCAGTGGGGCCCGAGCGGGAGGGCCGAGCACCGGGGAGCTGTTTTTT.

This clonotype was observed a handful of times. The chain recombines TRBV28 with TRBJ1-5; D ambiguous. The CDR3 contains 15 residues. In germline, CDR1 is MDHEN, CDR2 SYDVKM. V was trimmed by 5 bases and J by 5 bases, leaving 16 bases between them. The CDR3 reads CASSGGGRRYQPQHF. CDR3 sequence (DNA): TGTGCCAGCAGTGGCGGAGGTAGGCGGTATCAGCCCCAGCATTTT.

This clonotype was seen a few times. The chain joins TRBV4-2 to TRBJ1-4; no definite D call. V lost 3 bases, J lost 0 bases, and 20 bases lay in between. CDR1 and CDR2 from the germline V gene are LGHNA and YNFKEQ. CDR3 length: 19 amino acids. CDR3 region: CASSQIPPVAGATNEKLFF. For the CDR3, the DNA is TGTGCCAGCAGCCAGATCCCCCCTGTAGCCGGTGCAACTAATGAAAAACTGTTTTTT.

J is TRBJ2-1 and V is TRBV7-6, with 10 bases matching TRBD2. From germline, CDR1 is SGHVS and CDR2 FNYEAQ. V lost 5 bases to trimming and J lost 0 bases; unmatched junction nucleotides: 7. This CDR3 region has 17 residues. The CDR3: CASSRILAGPSYNEQFF. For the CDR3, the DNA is TGTGCCAGCAGCCGGATACTAGCGGGACCCTCCTACAATGAGCAGTTCTTC.

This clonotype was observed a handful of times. CDR3 sequence: CASSISSDRLNQPQHF. The CDR3 DNA reads as TGTGCCAGCAGCATTAGCTCCGACAGGCTCAATCAGCCCCAGCATTTT. The rearrangement joins TRBV7-2 to TRBJ1-5, with a tentative D call TRBD1 (6 bases). The CDR3 is 16 residues long. Germline CDR1 reads SGHTA; CDR2 reads FQGNSA. Trimming removed 5 bases from V and 3 bases from J, with 17 bases in between.

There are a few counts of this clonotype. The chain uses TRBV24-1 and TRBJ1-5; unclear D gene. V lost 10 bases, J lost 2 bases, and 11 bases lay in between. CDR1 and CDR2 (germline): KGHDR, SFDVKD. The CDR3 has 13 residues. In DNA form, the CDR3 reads TGTGCCACTCGAAGTGGTGGCAATCAGCCCCAGCATTTT. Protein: CATRSGGNQPQHF.

In nucleotides, the CDR3 is TGTGCCAGCAGTTTGGCCCAACAGGCTGAAAAACTGTTTTTT. This gives the protein CASSLAQQAEKLFF. The V call is TRBV12-3 or TRBV12-4, the J call TRBJ1-4; possibly TRBD1 for D (5 bases). CDR3 size: 14 residues. V was trimmed by 3 bases and J by 7 bases, leaving 12 bases between them.